This TCR beta chain stems from a study of CD8 T cells in ankylosing spondylitis. General study results and limits: Characteristic, it appeared, of ankylosing spondylitis blood was a TCR beta motif of several highly homologous variants.

V lost 5 bases, J lost 5 bases, and 8 bases stayed unmatched. Germline V gene lookup returns CDR1 KGHSH and CDR2 LQKENI. The CDR3 spans 14 residues. TCRdb ran MiXCR on the 5' RACE reads and lists one entry per CDR3 protein. Of 390,000 or so distinct CDR3 sequences listed, more than 20% are singletons. A few counts support this clonotype. Antigen unknown. The sequence was collected from a male donor with ankylosing spondylitis. The chain uses TRBV18 and TRBJ2-5, with 7 bases identical to TRBD1. What was sequenced was blood, either unsorted or a sorted T cell fraction (not recorded which). The CDR3 spells CASSSGQDLETQYF. CDR3 DNA sequence: TGTGCCAGCTCATCCGGACAGGATCTGGAGACCCAGTACTTC.